A selection of T cell receptor beta chains follows, all from one sample in a study of blood T cell repertoires in COVID-19. Assay used: immunoSEQ multiplex PCR; TCRdb lists only in-frame clones, some missing. This table has about 43,000 clones, roughly 90% appearing once. The sequenced material came from peripheral blood. The receptors were sampled from a man aged 55 to 70 with active COVID-19. The CDR3 runs from the conserved cysteine through the conserved F or W. Each record gives: D gene, V gene, J gene, clone size, CDR3 protein, CDR3 DNA. The D gene is left open where the match is weak. Clone size is shown for a subset of rows, as once, few, many or a class of expanded clone.

d_call: .; v_call: TRBV20-1; j_call: TRBJ2-3; clone_size: .; cdr3_aa: CSAETRDTQYF; cdr3_nt: TGCAGTGCCGAGACAAGAGATACGCAGTATTTT
d_call: .; v_call: TRBV11-3; j_call: TRBJ2-7; clone_size: .; cdr3_aa: CASSPWDKQYEQYF; cdr3_nt: TGTGCCAGCAGCCCATGGGACAAGCAATACGAGCAGTACTTC
d_call: .; v_call: TRBV5-1; j_call: TRBJ1-1; clone_size: .; cdr3_aa: CASSPGLIAGGTEAFF; cdr3_nt: TGCGCCAGCAGCCCCGGATTAATCGCGGGCGGCACTGAAGCTTTCTTT
d_call: .; v_call: TRBV25-1; j_call: TRBJ1-2; clone_size: .; cdr3_aa: CASSDNFLAGGYGYTF; cdr3_nt: TGTGCCAGCAGTGATAACTTTCTAGCGGGAGGTTATGGCTACACCTTC
d_call: .; v_call: TRBV11-2; j_call: TRBJ1-1; clone_size: .; cdr3_aa: CASSLESGTSTEAFF; cdr3_nt: TGTGCCAGCAGCTTAGAATCCGGGACATCAACCGAAGCTTTCTTT
d_call: .; v_call: TRBV7-9; j_call: TRBJ2-6; clone_size: .; cdr3_aa: CASSPPSSGANVLTF; cdr3_nt: TGTGCCAGCAGCCCCCCTAGCTCTGGGGCCAACGTCCTGACTTTC
d_call: TRBD1; v_call: TRBV23-1; j_call: TRBJ2-7; clone_size: .; cdr3_aa: CASSQAGRGKYEQYF; cdr3_nt: TGCGCCAGCAGTCAAGCGGGCAGGGGGAAGTACGAGCAGTACTTC
d_call: .; v_call: TRBV19; j_call: TRBJ2-1; clone_size: .; cdr3_aa: CASSILGTYSNEQFF; cdr3_nt: TGTGCCAGTAGTATTCTCGGGACTTACAGCAATGAGCAGTTCTTC
d_call: .; v_call: TRBV12-3/TRBV12-4; j_call: TRBJ2-3; clone_size: .; cdr3_aa: CASSFAGMGTQYF; cdr3_nt: TGTGCCAGCAGTTTTGCAGGCATGGGTACGCAGTATTTT
d_call: .; v_call: TRBV6-5; j_call: TRBJ2-1; clone_size: .; cdr3_aa: CASSYGSASSYNEQFF; cdr3_nt: TGTGCCAGCAGTTACGGTAGCGCTAGCTCCTACAATGAGCAGTTCTTC
d_call: .; v_call: TRBV3-1/TRBV3-2; j_call: TRBJ1-6; clone_size: .; cdr3_aa: CASSQVGEGDSPLHF; cdr3_nt: TGTGCCAGCAGCCAAGTAGGGGAAGGAGATTCACCCCTCCACTTT
d_call: .; v_call: TRBV18; j_call: TRBJ1-5; clone_size: .; cdr3_aa: CASSASQVEPQHF; cdr3_nt: TGTGCCAGCTCCGCCAGCCAGGTCGAGCCCCAGCATTTT
d_call: .; v_call: TRBV2; j_call: TRBJ1-6; clone_size: few; cdr3_aa: CASAIKSSYNSPLHF; cdr3_nt: TGTGCCAGCGCGATCAAATCTTCCTATAATTCACCCCTCCACTTT
d_call: .; v_call: TRBV29-1; j_call: TRBJ2-2; clone_size: once; cdr3_aa: CSVSPGTGELFF; cdr3_nt: TGCAGCGTGAGTCCGGGGACCGGGGAGCTGTTTTTT